This T cell receptor beta chain derives from a study of cytomegalovirus exposure and HLA in healthy donors. The CDR3 totals 16 residues. The junction had 3 bases not matched to a gene; V was cut back by 0 bases and J by 7 bases. CDR1 is MNHNY, CDR2 SVGAGI, per germline (reference sequence). Concerning this clone: Its antigen is not known.

Whole-study results and caveats: Reports indicated that the classifier achieved high specificity and sensitivity in diagnosing cytomegalovirus status. In a later analysis, HLA-associated beta chains showed higher expansion and lower generation probabilities than comparable chains.

PCR primers comprised 60 Vbeta and 13 Jbeta primers. The assay was immunoSEQ multiplex PCR, and TCRdb's table has in-frame clones only and misses some. The repertoire holds under 200,000 clones, with about 85% as singletons. The origin of this receptor is a man aged 18-30 years in good health and CMV-seronegative. The J gene is TRBJ2-1, the V gene TRBV6-6; 13 nucleotides align to TRBD2. The sequencing input was PBMCs. CDR3 bases: TGTGCCAGCAGTTACTCTACTAGCGGGGGGGCTAATGAGCAGTTCTTC. Its translation: CASSYSTSGGANEQFF.